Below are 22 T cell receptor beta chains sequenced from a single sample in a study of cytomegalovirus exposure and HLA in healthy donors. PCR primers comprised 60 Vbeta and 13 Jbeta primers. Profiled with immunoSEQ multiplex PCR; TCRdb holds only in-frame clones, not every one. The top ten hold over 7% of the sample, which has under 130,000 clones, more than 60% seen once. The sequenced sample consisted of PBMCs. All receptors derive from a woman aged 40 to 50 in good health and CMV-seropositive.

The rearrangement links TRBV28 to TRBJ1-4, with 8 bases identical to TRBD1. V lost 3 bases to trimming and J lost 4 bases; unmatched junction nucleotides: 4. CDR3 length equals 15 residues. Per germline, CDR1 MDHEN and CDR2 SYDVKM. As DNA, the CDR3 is TGTGCCAGCAGTTTTACAGGGGGAAGTAATGAAAAACTGTTTTTT. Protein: CASSFTGGSNEKLFF.

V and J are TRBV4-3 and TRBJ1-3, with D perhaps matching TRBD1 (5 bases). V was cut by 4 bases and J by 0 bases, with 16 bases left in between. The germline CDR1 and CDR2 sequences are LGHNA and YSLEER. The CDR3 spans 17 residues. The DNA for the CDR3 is TGCGCCAGCAGCCCCTCCCCCCCGGGGGACTCTGGAAACACCATATATTTT. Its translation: CASSPSPPGDSGNTIYF.

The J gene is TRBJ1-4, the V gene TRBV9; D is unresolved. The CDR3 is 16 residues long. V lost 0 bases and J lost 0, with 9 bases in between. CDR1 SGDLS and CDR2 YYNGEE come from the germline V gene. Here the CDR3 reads CASSVGSRTTNEKLFF. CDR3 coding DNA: TGTGCCAGCAGCGTAGGATCGCGCACAACTAATGAAAAACTGTTTTTT.

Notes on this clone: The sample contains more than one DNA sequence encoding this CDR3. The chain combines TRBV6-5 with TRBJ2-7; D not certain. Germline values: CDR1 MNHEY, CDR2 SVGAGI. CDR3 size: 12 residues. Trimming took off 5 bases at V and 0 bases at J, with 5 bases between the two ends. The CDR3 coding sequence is TGTGCCAGCAGTCGGAGCTCCTACGAGCAGTACTTC. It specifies CASSRSSYEQYF.

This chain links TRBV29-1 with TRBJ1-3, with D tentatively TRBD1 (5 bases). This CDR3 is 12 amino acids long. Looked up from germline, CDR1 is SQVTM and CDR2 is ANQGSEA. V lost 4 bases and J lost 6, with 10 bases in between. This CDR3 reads CSVAGFLNTIYF. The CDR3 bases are TGCAGCGTTGCAGGGTTTCTAAACACCATATATTTT.

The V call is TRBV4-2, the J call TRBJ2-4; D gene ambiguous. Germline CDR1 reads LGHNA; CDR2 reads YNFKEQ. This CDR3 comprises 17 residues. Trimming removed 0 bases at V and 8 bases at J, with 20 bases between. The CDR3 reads CASSQDRLRQPYYIQYF. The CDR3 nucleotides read TGTGCCAGCAGCCAAGATCGTCTCAGGCAACCGTACTACATTCAGTACTTC.

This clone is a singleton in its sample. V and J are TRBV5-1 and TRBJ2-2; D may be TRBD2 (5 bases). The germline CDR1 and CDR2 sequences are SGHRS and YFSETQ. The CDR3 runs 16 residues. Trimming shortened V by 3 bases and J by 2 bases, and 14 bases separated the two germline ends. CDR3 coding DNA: TGCGCCAGCAGCTCTCTAGAGGGCCTTAACACCGGGGAGCTGTTTTTT. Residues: CASSSLEGLNTGELFF.

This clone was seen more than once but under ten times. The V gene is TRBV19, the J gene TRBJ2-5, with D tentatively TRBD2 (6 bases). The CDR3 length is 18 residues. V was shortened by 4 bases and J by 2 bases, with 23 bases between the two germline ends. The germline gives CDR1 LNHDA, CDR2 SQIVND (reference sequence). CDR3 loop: CASSKGLAQAGSQETQYF. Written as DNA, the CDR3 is TGTGCCAGTAGTAAGGGCCTAGCCCAGGCGGGGTCTCAAGAGACCCAGTACTTC.

The DNA for the CDR3 is TGTGCCAGCAGCCCACGACAGTCATACAATGAGCAGTTCTTC. Its protein is CASSPRQSYNEQFF. This chain connects TRBV5-4 to TRBJ2-1; maybe TRBD1 (5 bases). Germline assignment: CDR1 SGHNT and CDR2 YYREEE (reference sequence). V lost 4 bases and J 4 bases, leaving 12 bases between the germline ends. The CDR3 runs 14 residues.

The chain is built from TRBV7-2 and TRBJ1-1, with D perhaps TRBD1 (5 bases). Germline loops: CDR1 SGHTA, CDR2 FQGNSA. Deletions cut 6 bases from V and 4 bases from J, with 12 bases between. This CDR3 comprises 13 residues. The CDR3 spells CASSTGLRTEAFF. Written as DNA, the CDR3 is TGTGCCAGCAGTACGGGACTCCGCACTGAAGCTTTCTTT. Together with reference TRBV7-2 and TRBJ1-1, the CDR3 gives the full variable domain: GAGVSQSPSNKVTEKGKDVELRCDPISGHTALYWYRQSLGQGLEFLIYFQGNSAPDKSGLPSDRFSAERTGGSVSTLTIQRTQQEDSAVYLCASSTGLRTEAFFGQGTRLTVV.

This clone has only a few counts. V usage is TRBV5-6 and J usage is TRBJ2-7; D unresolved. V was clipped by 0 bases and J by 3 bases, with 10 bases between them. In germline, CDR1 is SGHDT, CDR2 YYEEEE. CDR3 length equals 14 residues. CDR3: CASSLGRSYYEQYF. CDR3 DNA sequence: TGTGCCAGCAGCTTGGGTCGGTCATACTACGAGCAGTACTTC. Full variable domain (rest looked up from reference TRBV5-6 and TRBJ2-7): DAGVTQSPTHLIKTRGQQVTLRCSPKSGHDTVSWYQQALGQGPQFIFQYYEEEERQRGNFPDRFSGHQFPNYSSELNVNALLLGDSALYLCASSLGRSYYEQYFGPGTRLTVT.

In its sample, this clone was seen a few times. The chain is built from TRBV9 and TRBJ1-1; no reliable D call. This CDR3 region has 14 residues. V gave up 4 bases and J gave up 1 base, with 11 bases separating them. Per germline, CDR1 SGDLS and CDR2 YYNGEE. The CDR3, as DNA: TGTGCCAGCAGCATATCCGACTGGAACACTGAAGCTTTCTTT. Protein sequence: CASSISDWNTEAFF.

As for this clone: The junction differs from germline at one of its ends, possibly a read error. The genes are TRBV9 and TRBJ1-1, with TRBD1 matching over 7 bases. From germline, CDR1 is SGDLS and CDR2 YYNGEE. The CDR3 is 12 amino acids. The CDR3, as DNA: TGTGTCAGCAGCGGGGACAGCAACAAAGCTTTCTTT. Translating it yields CVSSGDSNKAFF.

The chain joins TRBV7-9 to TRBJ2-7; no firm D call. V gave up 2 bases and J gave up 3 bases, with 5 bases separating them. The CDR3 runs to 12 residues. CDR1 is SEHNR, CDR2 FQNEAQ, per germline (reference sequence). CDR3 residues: CASSLSSYEQYF. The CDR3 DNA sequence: TGTGCCAGCAGCTTAAGTAGCTACGAGCAGTACTTC.

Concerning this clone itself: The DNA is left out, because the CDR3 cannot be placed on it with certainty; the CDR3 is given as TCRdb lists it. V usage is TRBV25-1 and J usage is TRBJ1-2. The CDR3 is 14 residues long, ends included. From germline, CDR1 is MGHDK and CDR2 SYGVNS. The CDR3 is CASSTSVANYGYTF.

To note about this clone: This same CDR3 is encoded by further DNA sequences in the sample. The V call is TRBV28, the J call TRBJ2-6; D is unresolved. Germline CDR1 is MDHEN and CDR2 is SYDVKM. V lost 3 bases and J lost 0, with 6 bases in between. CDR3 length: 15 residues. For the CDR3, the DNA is TGTGCCAGCAGTTTTTCGGGCTCTGGGGCCAACGTCCTGACTTTC. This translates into CASSFSGSGANVLTF.

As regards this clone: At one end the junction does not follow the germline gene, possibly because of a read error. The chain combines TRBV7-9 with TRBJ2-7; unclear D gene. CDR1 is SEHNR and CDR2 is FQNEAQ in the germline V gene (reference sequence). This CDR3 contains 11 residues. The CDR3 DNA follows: TGTTCCAGCAGCTTAAACGGGGAGCAGTACTTC. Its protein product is CSSSLNGEQYF.

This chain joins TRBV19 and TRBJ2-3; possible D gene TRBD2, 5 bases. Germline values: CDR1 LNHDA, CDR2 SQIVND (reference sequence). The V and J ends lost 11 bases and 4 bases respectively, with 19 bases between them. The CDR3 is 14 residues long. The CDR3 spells CASWASAAPDTQYF. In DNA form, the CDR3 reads TGTGCCTCTTGGGCCTCAGCGGCCCCAGATACGCAGTATTTT.

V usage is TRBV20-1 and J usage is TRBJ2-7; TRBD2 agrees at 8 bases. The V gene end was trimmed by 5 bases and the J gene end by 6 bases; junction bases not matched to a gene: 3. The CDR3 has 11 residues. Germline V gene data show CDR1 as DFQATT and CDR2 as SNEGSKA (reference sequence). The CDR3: CSAGTSREQYF. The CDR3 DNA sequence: TGCAGTGCTGGGACTAGTCGCGAGCAGTACTTC.

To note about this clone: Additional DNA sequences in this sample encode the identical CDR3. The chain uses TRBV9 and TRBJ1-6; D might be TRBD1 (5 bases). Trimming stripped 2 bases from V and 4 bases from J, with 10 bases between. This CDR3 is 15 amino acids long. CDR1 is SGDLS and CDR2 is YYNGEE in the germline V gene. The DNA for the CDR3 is TGTGCCAGCAGCGTTGGGGCAGCTTATAATTCACCCCTCCACTTT. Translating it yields CASSVGAAYNSPLHF.

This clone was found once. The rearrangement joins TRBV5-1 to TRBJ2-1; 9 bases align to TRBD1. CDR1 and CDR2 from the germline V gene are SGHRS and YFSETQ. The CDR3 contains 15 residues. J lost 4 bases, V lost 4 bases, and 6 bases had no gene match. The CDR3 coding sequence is TGCGCCAGCAGCGTGACAGGGGGGCTATACAATGAGCAGTTCTTC. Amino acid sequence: CASSVTGGLYNEQFF.

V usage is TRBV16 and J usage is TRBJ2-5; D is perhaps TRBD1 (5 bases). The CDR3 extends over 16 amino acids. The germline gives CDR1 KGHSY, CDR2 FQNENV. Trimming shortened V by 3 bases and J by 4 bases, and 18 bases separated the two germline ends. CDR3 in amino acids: CASSHGWEGDGETQYF. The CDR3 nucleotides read TGTGCCAGCAGCCACGGTTGGGAAGGGGATGGAGAGACCCAGTACTTC.